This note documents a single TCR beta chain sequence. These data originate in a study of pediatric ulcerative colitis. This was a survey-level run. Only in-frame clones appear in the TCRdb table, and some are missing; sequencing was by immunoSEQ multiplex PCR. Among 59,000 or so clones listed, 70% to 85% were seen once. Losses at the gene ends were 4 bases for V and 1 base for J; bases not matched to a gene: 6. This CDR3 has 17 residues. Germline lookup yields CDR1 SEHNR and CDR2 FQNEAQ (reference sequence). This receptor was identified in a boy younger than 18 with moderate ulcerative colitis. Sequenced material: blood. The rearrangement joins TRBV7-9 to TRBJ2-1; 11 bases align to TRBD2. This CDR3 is CASSSTSGSRSYNEQFF. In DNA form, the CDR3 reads TGTGCCAGCAGCTCAACTAGCGGGAGTAGGTCCTACAATGAGCAGTTCTTC.